The 30 T cell receptor beta chains below were found in one sample sequenced in a study of T cell responses to AZD1222 COVID-19 vaccine. TCRdb's copy holds only in-frame clones and misses some; the assay was immunoSEQ multiplex PCR. The sample has about 150,000 clones; about 90% are singletons. The material was peripheral blood, obtained 28 days after the second AZD1222 dose. These receptors all come from an adult who received the AZD1222 COVID-19 vaccine.

The chain employs TRBV4-3 and TRBJ2-5; no clear D. The CDR3 extends over 15 amino acids. Deletions cut 1 base from V and 4 bases from J, with 13 bases between. The germline CDR1 and CDR2 sequences are LGHNA and YSLEER. The CDR3 is CASSQVAARTETQYF. DNA for the CDR3: TGCGCCAGCAGCCAAGTCGCAGCTAGGACAGAGACCCAGTACTTC.

This sequence joins TRBV30 and TRBJ2-3; tentatively, D is TRBD2 (6 bases). V was clipped by 4 bases and J by 4 bases, with 9 bases between them. Germline CDR1 is GTSNPN and CDR2 is SVGIG (reference sequence). The CDR3 runs 12 residues. The CDR3 reads CAWTPSADTQYF. The CDR3 coding sequence is TGTGCCTGGACCCCTAGCGCAGATACGCAGTATTTT.

The chain has TRBV18 and TRBJ2-4, with 7 bases identical to TRBD1. Germline V gene lookup returns CDR1 KGHSH and CDR2 LQKENI. Trimming cost V 0 bases and J 7 bases; bases outside gene matches: 12. The CDR3 is made up of 17 amino acids. The CDR3 DNA reads as TGTGCCAGCTCACCACCCCAGGGGGTTAAGGTGGGGAACATTCAGTACTTC. Its translation: CASSPPQGVKVGNIQYF.

This chain connects TRBV7-9 to TRBJ1-6; 7 positions agree with TRBD1. The CDR3 sequence is 14 residues long. Per germline, CDR1 SEHNR and CDR2 FQNEAQ (reference sequence). V was clipped by 8 bases and J by 0 bases; unmatched bases: 1. CDR3 amino acids: CASQGDSYNSPLHF. In DNA, the CDR3 is TGTGCCAGCCAGGGGGACTCCTATAATTCACCCCTCCACTTT.

The J gene is TRBJ2-7, the V gene TRBV19; 10 nucleotides align to TRBD2. V dropped 7 bases and J dropped 5; count of bases not matched to a gene: 8. Looked up from germline, CDR1 is LNHDA and CDR2 is SQIVND (reference sequence). This CDR3 has 14 residues. The CDR3 coding sequence is TGTGCCAGTAAAGAGCTAGCGGGAGTTGACGAGCAGTACTTC. As protein: CASKELAGVDEQYF.

This clone has a single count. The genes are TRBV25-1 and TRBJ2-5; D perhaps matches TRBD1 (6 bases). The germline V gene encodes CDR1 MGHDK and CDR2 SYGVNS. V gave up 3 bases and J gave up 5 bases, with 10 bases separating them. The CDR3 has 13 residues. The CDR3 protein is CASSDRGKETQYF. As DNA, the CDR3 is TGTGCCAGCAGTGACAGGGGAAAGGAGACCCAGTACTTC.

In this sample, this clone turned up a few times. The J gene is TRBJ1-2, the V gene TRBV14, with no clear D. The CDR3 runs 15 residues. Germline-derived CDR1 and CDR2 are SGHDN and FVKESK. V lost 0 bases to trimming and J lost 0 bases, with 8 bases between them. CDR3 sequence (DNA): TGTGCCAGCAGCCAAGATCGGACCGCTAACTATGGCTACACCTTC. It codes for CASSQDRTANYGYTF.

CDR3: CASSQGGDNEQYF. The CDR3 DNA reads TGCGCCAGCAGCCAAGGAGGGGACAACGAGCAGTACTTC. The chain combines TRBV4-1 with TRBJ2-7, with a tentative D call TRBD1 (6 bases). Germline V gene lookup returns CDR1 MGHRA and CDR2 YSYEKL. V gave up 1 base and J gave up 5 bases, with 9 bases separating them. This CDR3 has 13 residues.

V is TRBV11-2 and J is TRBJ1-3; D call uncertain. Trimming removed 5 bases at V and 3 bases at J, with 8 bases between. Germline V CDR1 and CDR2: SGHAT, FQNNGV. The CDR3 consists of 13 residues. The CDR3 here is CASSPTNGNTIYF. Here the CDR3 DNA reads TGTGCCAGCAGCCCGACGAATGGAAACACCATATATTTT.

The table lists this clone with a few counts. The V call is TRBV3-1 (or the pseudogene TRBV3-2), the J call TRBJ1-2; possible D gene TRBD1, 6 bases. Germline CDR1 reads LGHDT; CDR2 reads YNNKEL (reference sequence). This CDR3 is built from 14 residues. The ends were cut back, 0 bases at V and 7 bases at J, with 12 bases in the middle. The CDR3 region has the DNA TGTGCCAGCAGCCAAGATGGCAGGGGCCGTGGCTACACCTTC. Its translation: CASSQDGRGRGYTF.

The chain recombines TRBV5-6 with TRBJ1-4; D is perhaps TRBD1 (6 bases). Germline V CDR1 and CDR2: SGHDT, YYEEEE. The CDR3 length is 14 residues. Trimming removed 3 bases from V and 5 bases from J, with 11 bases in between. The DNA for the CDR3 is TGTGCCAGCAGCTCCCTAAGGGGGAATGAAAAACTGTTTTTT. Amino acids: CASSSLRGNEKLFF.

The CDR3 DNA follows: TGCGCCAGCAGTGGGAAGAATTACGAGCAGTACTTC. This gives the protein CASSGKNYEQYF. The V and J genes are TRBV10-2 and TRBJ2-7, with D hard to call. The CDR3 is 12 amino acids. CDR1 is WSHSY and CDR2 is SAAADI in the germline V gene. Deletions cut 4 bases from V and 4 bases from J, with 8 bases between.

The chain has TRBV13 and TRBJ2-7; the D call may be TRBD1 or TRBD2 (5 bases each). CDR1 and CDR2 from the germline V gene are PRHDT and FYEKMQ (reference sequence). The CDR3 has 17 residues. Trimming removed 0 bases at V and 1 base at J, with 16 bases between. CDR3 bases: TGTGCCAGCAGCTTAGGTCTTAGGGACCGCGTTTCCTACGAGCAGTACTTC. Amino acids: CASSLGLRDRVSYEQYF.

A remark on this clone: Other DNA sequences in the sample encode the same CDR3. J is TRBJ1-3 and V is TRBV6-5; 7 nucleotides match TRBD1. Germline lookup yields CDR1 MNHEY and CDR2 SVGAGI. This CDR3 contains 13 residues. The J segment lost 2 bases and the V segment lost 6 bases, leaving 1 base of the junction unmatched. The DNA for the CDR3 is TGTGCCAGCAGCGACAGGGCTGGAAACACCATATATTTT. Protein: CASSDRAGNTIYF.

V usage is TRBV27 and J usage is TRBJ1-5; 8 bases are shared with TRBD1. The germline gives CDR1 MNHEY, CDR2 SMNVEV (reference sequence). V was pared by 4 bases and J by 3 bases, with 8 bases of the junction left unmatched. The CDR3 is made up of 16 amino acids. Here the CDR3 DNA reads TGTGCCAGCAGTTCACTCGGACAGGGCCTCAATCAGCCCCAGCATTTT. Residues: CASSSLGQGLNQPQHF.

The chain couples TRBV11-3 to TRBJ2-1; 10 bases match TRBD2. The CDR3 is 15 amino acids. Germline assignment: CDR1 SGHNT and CDR2 YENEEA. V was pared by 7 bases and J by 10 bases, with 13 bases of the junction left unmatched. The CDR3 sequence: CASTSSGGAFREQFF. CDR3 coding DNA: TGTGCCAGCACCTCCAGCGGGGGGGCCTTTAGGGAGCAGTTCTTC.

The chain links TRBV7-8 to TRBJ2-7; D ambiguous. This CDR3 has 15 amino acids. Germline V CDR1 and CDR2: SGHVS, FQNEAQ. Trimming stripped 0 bases from V and 2 bases from J, with 11 bases between. The CDR3 spells CASSLANGLTYEQYF. CDR3 DNA: TGTGCCAGCAGCTTAGCGAACGGCCTAACCTACGAGCAGTACTTC.

The chain couples TRBV5-1 to TRBJ2-5; TRBD2 matches 7 bases. CDR3 length equals 14 residues. CDR1 SGHRS and CDR2 YFSETQ come from the germline V gene. Unmatched junction bases numbered 6, after V lost 1 base and J lost 6 bases. As DNA, the CDR3 is TGCGCCAGCAGCTTGTTTGCGGGGGAAAAGACCCAGTACTTC. It encodes CASSLFAGEKTQYF.

This rearrangement joins TRBV5-4 to TRBJ2-7; 9 bases line up with TRBD2. CDR3 size: 13 residues. In germline, CDR1 is SGHNT, CDR2 YYREEE (reference sequence). V shed 5 bases and J 4 bases; nucleotides not matched to a gene: 4. CDR3 protein: CASSFTSGYEQYF. CDR3 sequence (DNA): TGTGCCAGCAGTTTCACTAGCGGGTACGAGCAGTACTTC.

This chain joins TRBV4-1 and TRBJ1-2, with D tentatively TRBD1 (5 bases). The V end was cut by 3 bases, the J end by 4 bases, with 24 bases between. CDR1 and CDR2 (germline): MGHRA, YSYEKL. CDR3 length: 18 residues. The CDR3 loop is CASSQDPGPRGLSYGYTF. The CDR3 DNA is TGCGCCAGCAGCCAGGACCCGGGACCCCGGGGTCTCAGCTATGGCTACACCTTC.

The gene calls are TRBV12-3 or TRBV12-4 and TRBJ2-7; the match to TRBD2 covers 7 bases. This CDR3 is built from 13 residues. V dropped 7 bases and J dropped 3; count of bases not matched to a gene: 6. CDR3 in DNA: TGTGCCAGCAAGGGCGGGGGAAACTACGAGCAGTACTTC. The encoded protein is CASKGGGNYEQYF.

The chain is built from TRBV2 and TRBJ1-1; no firm D call. Germline loops: CDR1 SNHLY, CDR2 FYNNEI. The length of the CDR3 is 15 residues. V was cut by 3 bases and J by 5 bases, with 16 bases left in between. CDR3 protein: CASSDLAWVETEAFF. The DNA of the CDR3 is TGTGCCAGCAGTGATCTGGCGTGGGTGGAGACTGAAGCTTTCTTT.

The rearrangement uses TRBV7-9 and TRBJ2-7; 8 bases are a match to TRBD1. The V gene end was trimmed by 5 bases and the J gene end by 3 bases; junction bases not matched to a gene: 9. Germline lookup yields CDR1 SEHNR and CDR2 FQNEAQ (reference sequence). CDR3 size: 15 residues. The CDR3 here is CASSRPTGAFYEQYF. CDR3 bases: TGTGCCAGCAGCAGACCGACAGGGGCCTTCTACGAGCAGTACTTC.

V gene TRBV19 combines with J gene TRBJ2-2; 10 bases agree with TRBD2. The ends lost 3 bases at V and 7 bases at J; junction bases unmatched: 14. The CDR3 runs 18 residues. The germline V gene has CDR1 LNHDA and CDR2 SQIVND (reference sequence). CDR3 sequence reads: CASSIRGLAGVRGGELFF. CDR3 DNA sequence: TGTGCCAGTAGTATTCGAGGGCTAGCGGGAGTTAGGGGCGGGGAGCTGTTTTTT.

V usage is TRBV5-4 and J usage is TRBJ1-1; D gene unclear. The CDR3 is 15 amino acids. The germline V and J ends were trimmed by 1 base and 9 bases, with 19 bases remaining between them. CDR1 SGHNT and CDR2 YYREEE come from the germline V gene (reference sequence). The chain's CDR3 is CASSLSVSGESKAFF. CDR3 nucleotides: TGTGCCAGCAGCTTGAGTGTATCTGGGGAGTCCAAAGCTTTCTTT.

The CDR3 nucleotides read TGTGCCAGCAGTTTGGGACAGGGGGCGGGAGACGAGCAGTACTTC. It is translated as CASSLGQGAGDEQYF. The chain carries TRBV6-5 and TRBJ2-7; TRBD1 matches at 12 bases. CDR1 is MNHEY, CDR2 SVGAGI, per germline. This CDR3 is 15 amino acids long. The V segment lost 4 bases and the J segment 5 bases; nucleotides outside the gene matches: 6.

This clone was seen once. The gene calls are TRBV6-5 and TRBJ1-6; TRBD1 matches at 11 bases. The CDR3 spans 14 residues. The V and J ends lost 3 bases and 13 bases, in that order; junction bases with no gene match: 5. In germline, CDR1 is MNHEY, CDR2 SVGAGI. CDR3 sequence reads: CASSYGTGGYPLHF. The CDR3 DNA reads as TGTGCCAGCAGTTATGGGACAGGGGGTTATCCCCTCCACTTT.

V usage is TRBV10-3 and J usage is TRBJ2-7, with D perhaps TRBD1 or TRBD2 (5 bases each). This CDR3 region has 16 residues. Germline lookup yields CDR1 ENHRY and CDR2 SYGVKD. V was pared by 2 bases and J by 4 bases, with 18 bases between. The CDR3, as DNA: TGTGCCATCAGTGAGAGCTCAGGGCTGAGGGTGTACGAGCAGTACTTC. Its translation: CAISESSGLRVYEQYF.

The chain combines TRBV7-2 with TRBJ2-3; TRBD2 agrees at 10 bases. V was clipped by 3 bases and J by 4 bases; unmatched bases: 7. The CDR3 spans 16 residues. Germline V gene data show CDR1 as SGHTA and CDR2 as FQGNSA. CDR3 residues: CASSLLAGALADTQYF. Here the CDR3 DNA reads TGTGCCAGCAGCTTGCTAGCGGGAGCGTTAGCAGATACGCAGTATTTT.

The chain employs TRBV7-9 and TRBJ2-1; a weak D match, TRBD2 (5 bases). The germline CDR1 and CDR2 sequences are SEHNR and FQNEAQ (reference sequence). The CDR3 covers 17 residues. V was cut by 5 bases and J by 0 bases, with 17 bases left in between. The CDR3 spells CASSPNYREISYNEQFF. The CDR3 DNA reads as TGTGCCAGCAGCCCCAACTACCGGGAAATCTCCTACAATGAGCAGTTCTTC.